By its share, the clone carrying this T cell receptor beta chain is medium-sized. The entry originates in a study of preoperative IRX-2 immunotherapy in early breast cancer. The treatment is: preoperative locoregional IRX-2 cytokine immunotherapy. This phase Ib study tested locoregional IRX-2 cytokine immunotherapy given before surgery. This CDR3 contains 16 residues. Only in-frame clones appear in the TCRdb table, and some are missing; sequencing was by immunoSEQ multiplex PCR. The sample contains approximately 25,000 clones, around 75% of which appear only once. This clonotype originated in a human donor with breast cancer. The chain employs TRBV12-1 and TRBJ2-1; the table's TRBD2 call for D was not verified on the DNA. TRBV12-1 is a pseudogene segment. The specimen comprised lymph node tissue, sampled after IRX-2 immunotherapy. The CDR3 bases are TGTGCCAGCAGCTTTCGCGGGACTAGCGCTCACAATGAGCAGTTCTTC. This encodes CASSFRGTSAHNEQFF.